This T cell receptor (beta chain) emerged from a study of shared clonotypes between healthy human individuals. Study-wide background: Aged 18 to 49, the donors were two women and three men. Study-wide results and caveats: Clonotype sharing among donors was thought likely to change with sequencing depth.

Investigators spread the genomic DNA of each subset evenly over several immunoSEQ plates. It was roughly 200 ng DNA, 30,000 or so T cell genomes, that sorted-subset replicate PCRs used. Measured with immunoSEQ multiplex PCR; TCRdb has only the in-frame clones, and not every one. The repertoire holds roughly 640,000 clones, with around 97% as singletons. Germline V lookup: CDR1 SQVTM, CDR2 ANQGSEA. This CDR3 region has 14 residues. The V segment lost 3 bases and the J segment 7 bases; nucleotides outside the gene matches: 6. Worth noting for this clone: Its antigen remains unknown.

V usage is TRBV29-1 and J usage is TRBJ2-1; TRBD2 agrees at 10 bases. The receptor was isolated from a woman aged 25 to 39 in good health. Sequenced input: naive CD4+ T cells sorted from blood. The subset is: CD45RA+ positively selected. The CDR3 protein is CSVERAGGSNEQFF. DNA for the CDR3: TGCAGCGTTGAGAGAGCGGGAGGGTCGAATGAGCAGTTCTTC.